This TCR beta chain was retrieved from a study of beta chain features in type 1 diabetes. All of the isolated RNA was reverse transcribed, so expressed TCRB transcripts were sequenced. Sequencing was performed with immunoSEQ multiplex PCR; in TCRdb, only in-frame clones are kept and a portion is missing. Among 500,000 to 850,000 clones listed, more than 12% were seen once. This clone appeared a few times. What it recognizes is unknown. Whole-study results and caveats: The study found moderately but significantly shorter TCRB CDR3s in all four CD4+ subsets of Type 1 diabetes patients.

The CDR3 spans 13 residues. V gave up 5 bases and J gave up 6 bases; unmatched junction bases: 1. CDR1 is LNHDA and CDR2 is SQIVND in the germline V gene (reference sequence). The V and J genes are TRBV19 and TRBJ2-4; TRBD2 aligns across 10 bases. Sequencing was carried out using naive CD4+ T cells from blood. The clonotype originates from a young man with type 1 diabetes. This CDR3 reads CASSRTSGNIQYF. The CDR3 nucleotides read TGTGCCAGTAGTCGGACTAGCGGAAACATTCAGTACTTC.